This T cell receptor (beta chain) was found in a study of blood T cell repertoires in COVID-19. In the study overall: Acute and convalescent COVID-19 specimens originated in the United States, Italy and Spain. Sources were T cells, B-cell-depleted T cells, or PBMCs; the material itself was cDNA or gDNA.

The CDR3 loop spans 13 amino acids. Per germline, CDR1 MNHEY and CDR2 SVGAGI. V was clipped by 6 bases and J by 4 bases, with 12 bases between them. In the authors' methods: Estimated nucleated cell counts came from reference gene primer amplification. Sequencing was performed with immunoSEQ multiplex PCR; in TCRdb, only in-frame clones are kept and a portion is missing. For V, J and clone size, that table is used; D and trimming come from the DNA. The sample lists about 66,000 clones; around 92% were seen once. The sample consisted of peripheral blood. This TCR was recovered from a man aged 55 to 69 with acute or convalescent COVID-19. This chain uses TRBV6-5 with TRBJ1-1; D is perhaps TRBD1 (6 bases). The CDR3, as DNA: TGTGCCAGCAGGAAAACAGGGAGCACTGAAGCTTTCTTT. The encoded protein is CASRKTGSTEAFF.